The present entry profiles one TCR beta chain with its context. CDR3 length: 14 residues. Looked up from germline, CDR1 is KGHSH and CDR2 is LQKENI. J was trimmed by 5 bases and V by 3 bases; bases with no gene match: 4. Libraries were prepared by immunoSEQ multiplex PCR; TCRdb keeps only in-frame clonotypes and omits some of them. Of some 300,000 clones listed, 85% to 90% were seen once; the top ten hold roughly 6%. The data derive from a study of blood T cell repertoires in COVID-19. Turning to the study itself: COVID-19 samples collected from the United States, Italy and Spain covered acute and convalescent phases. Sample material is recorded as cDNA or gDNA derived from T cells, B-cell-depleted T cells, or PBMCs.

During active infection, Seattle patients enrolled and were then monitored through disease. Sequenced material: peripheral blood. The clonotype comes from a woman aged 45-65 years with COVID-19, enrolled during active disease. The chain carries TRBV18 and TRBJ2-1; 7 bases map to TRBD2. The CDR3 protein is CASSPSLADNEQFF. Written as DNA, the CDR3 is TGTGCCAGCTCACCGAGCCTAGCGGACAATGAGCAGTTCTTC.